Following are 25 T cell receptor beta chains from one sample sequenced in a study of beta chain features in type 1 diabetes. The study reverse transcribed the entire isolated RNA, so it sequenced expressed TCRB transcripts. Repertoires were generated with immunoSEQ multiplex PCR, while TCRdb's copy carries only in-frame clones and drops some. The repertoire holds approximately 150,000 clones, with under 11% as singletons. The sample comprised naive CD4+ T cells from blood. The receptor source for this set is a man younger than 30 in good health.

This sequence joins TRBV27 and TRBJ1-2, with a possible D match to TRBD1 (6 bases). The CDR3 runs to 12 residues. V lost 6 bases and J 7 bases, leaving 12 bases between the germline ends. CDR1 is MNHEY and CDR2 is SMNVEV in the germline V gene (reference sequence). In nucleotides, the CDR3 is TGTGCCAGCAGACTTACAGGGTTTGGCTACACCTTC. It translates to CASRLTGFGYTF.

This rearrangement joins TRBV19 to TRBJ1-6; 8 nucleotides line up with TRBD1. The CDR3 length is 14 residues. The germline V gene encodes CDR1 LNHDA and CDR2 SQIVND (reference sequence). The ends lost 6 bases at V and 9 bases at J; junction bases unmatched: 7. The DNA for the CDR3 is TGTGCCAGTAGCCCAGACAGGGGCGGTTCACCCCTCCACTTT. Protein: CASSPDRGGSPLHF.

This clone was counted a few times. The rearrangement links TRBV2 to TRBJ2-2; possibly TRBD1 for D (6 bases). This CDR3 is 14 amino acids long. V was trimmed by 6 bases and J by 5 bases, leaving 13 bases between them. Germline-derived CDR1 and CDR2 are SNHLY and FYNNEI. The CDR3 loop reads CASRPDSSTGELFF. CDR3 DNA sequence: TGTGCCAGCAGGCCGGACAGTTCGACCGGGGAGCTGTTTTTT.

This clone was seen only a few times. This chain connects TRBV9 to TRBJ2-7; D gene ambiguous. Trimming pared 8 bases from V and 5 bases from J, leaving 8 bases between. Germline assignment: CDR1 SGDLS and CDR2 YYNGEE. The CDR3 extends over 10 amino acids. CDR3: CASTEHEQYF. The CDR3 DNA sequence: TGTGCCAGTACGGAGCACGAGCAGTACTTC.

This clone was seen a few times. This rearrangement joins TRBV5-1 to TRBJ2-3, with 7 bases lining up with TRBD2. CDR1 SGHRS and CDR2 YFSETQ come from the germline V gene. CDR3 length equals 14 residues. J gave up 6 bases and V 0 bases, and 4 bases lay outside the gene matches. In DNA, the CDR3 is TGCGCCAGCAGCTTGGACGGGAGGTGGGATACGCAGTATTTT. This translates into CASSLDGRWDTQYF.

V and J are TRBV25-1 and TRBJ2-3; 7 bases line up with TRBD1. The J segment lost 1 base and the V segment lost 3 bases, leaving 10 bases of the junction unmatched. The CDR3 covers 17 residues. Germline V lookup: CDR1 MGHDK, CDR2 SYGVNS. The CDR3 coding sequence is TGTGCCAGCAGTGACTTAGGGGGCCCTCCTGGCACAGATACGCAGTATTTT. Translation: CASSDLGGPPGTDTQYF.

The CDR3 DNA is TGTGCCAGCAGCCGAGGCGGGTTAGGACCCTACGAGCAGTACTTC. Protein sequence: CASSRGGLGPYEQYF. The rearrangement uses TRBV6-5 and TRBJ2-7; TRBD2 might be the D (5 bases). This CDR3 spans 15 amino acids. Germline V gives CDR1 MNHEY, CDR2 SVGAGI. V was cut by 6 bases and J by 2 bases, with 17 bases left in between.

J is TRBJ2-3 and V is TRBV7-2; TRBD2 agrees at 10 bases. With V trimmed by 2 bases and J by 4 bases, 0 bases remained unmatched. CDR3 length: 14 residues. Germline V CDR1 and CDR2: SGHTA, FQGNSA. The CDR3 spells CASSLLAGADTQYF. CDR3 nucleotide sequence: TGTGCCAGCAGCTTACTAGCGGGGGCAGATACGCAGTATTTT.

This chain connects TRBV27 to TRBJ2-1; TRBD2 aligns across 15 bases. J was trimmed by 1 base and V by 5 bases; bases with no gene match: 3. Germline CDR1 MNHEY, CDR2 SMNVEV (reference sequence). This CDR3 contains 17 residues. The CDR3 coding sequence is TGTGCCAGCAGTAGGACTAGCGGGGGGGGATCCTACAATGAGCAGTTCTTC. As protein: CASSRTSGGGSYNEQFF.

For the CDR3, the DNA is TGTGCCAGCAGCAAAGCCGGGACAGGGGACTACGAGCAGTACTTC. It translates to CASSKAGTGDYEQYF. The V call is TRBV7-9, the J call TRBJ2-7; TRBD1 aligns across 10 bases. Germline-derived CDR1 and CDR2 are SEHNR and FQNEAQ (reference sequence). The CDR3 is made up of 15 amino acids. Germline trimming cut 5 bases from V and 3 bases from J; bases unmatched to any gene: 7.

This clone has a handful of counts. The gene calls are TRBV30 and TRBJ1-6, with D uncertain. Germline values: CDR1 GTSNPN, CDR2 SVGIG (reference sequence). Deletions cut 5 bases from V and 14 bases from J, with 16 bases between. There are 12 residues in the CDR3. Here the CDR3 DNA reads TGTGCCTGGGCCCTTTCTTCCTCGGCCCTCCACTTT. Protein: CAWALSSSALHF. Full variable domain (missing parts from reference TRBV30 and TRBJ1-6): SQTIHQWPATLVQPVGSPLSLECTVEGTSNPNLYWYRQAAGRGLQLLFYSVGIGQISSEVPQNLSASRPQDRQFILSSKKLLLSDSGFYLCAWALSSSALHFGNGTRLTVT.

The rearrangement joins TRBV30 to TRBJ1-1, with 12 bases lining up with TRBD1. The CDR3 is made up of 16 amino acids. From germline, CDR1 is GTSNPN and CDR2 SVGIG (reference sequence). With V trimmed by 3 bases and J by 3 bases, 8 bases remained unmatched. CDR3: CAWSIPGQGAYTEAFF. CDR3 coding DNA: TGTGCCTGGAGCATACCGGGACAGGGGGCTTACACTGAAGCTTTCTTT.

This clone was observed a few times. The rearrangement links TRBV9 to TRBJ1-5; D may be TRBD1 (6 bases). The CDR3 is 15 amino acids. Looked up from germline, CDR1 is SGDLS and CDR2 is YYNGEE. Between the trimmed V and J ends, which lost 3 bases and 0 bases, there was a span of 10 bases. This CDR3 reads CASSGGGHSNQPQHF. CDR3 nucleotide sequence: TGTGCCAGCAGCGGGGGGGGCCATAGCAATCAGCCCCAGCATTTT.

This clone was picked up a small number of times. The CDR3 region is CASSPREAGEQYF. The CDR3 DNA reads TGTGCCAGCAGCCCCAGGGAGGCGGGCGAGCAGTACTTC. V usage is TRBV7-9 and J usage is TRBJ2-5, with a possible D match to TRBD2 (6 bases). The J call may be wrong; the DNA end is better matched by TRBJ2-7. Germline CDR1 SEHNR, CDR2 FQNEAQ (reference sequence). The CDR3 covers 13 residues.

This clone was picked up a small number of times. CDR3 DNA sequence: TGTGCCAGCTCACTCCGGGACAGCTATGGCTACACCTTC. Translation gives CASSLRDSYGYTF. The J gene is TRBJ1-2, the V gene TRBV18, with 7 bases that match TRBD1. V gave up 4 bases and J gave up 4 bases; unmatched junction bases: 3. The CDR3 loop spans 13 amino acids. In germline, CDR1 is KGHSH, CDR2 LQKENI.

The sample holds a few counts of this clone. This chain joins TRBV6-6 and TRBJ2-1; TRBD2 might be the D (6 bases). Trimming cost V 5 bases and J 4 bases, with 9 bases left between them. This CDR3 is built from 13 residues. CDR1 is MNHNY, CDR2 SVGAGI, per germline (reference sequence). CDR3 residues: CASSPGRYNEQFF. CDR3 DNA sequence: TGTGCCAGCAGTCCCGGGAGATACAATGAGCAGTTCTTC.

DNA of the CDR3: TGTGCCAGCAGCTCACAGACAGGGAACTATGGCTACACCTTC. Translation gives CASSSQTGNYGYTF. This rearrangement joins TRBV7-9 to TRBJ1-2, with TRBD1 matching over 7 bases. Germline assignment: CDR1 SEHNR and CDR2 FQNEAQ (reference sequence). V was pared by 4 bases and J by 2 bases, with 4 bases of the junction left unmatched. This CDR3 is 14 amino acids long.

This clone was found a few times. V gene TRBV30 combines with J gene TRBJ1-6, with D perhaps matching TRBD1 (6 bases). V was trimmed by 0 bases and J by 4 bases, leaving 13 bases between them. The germline V gene encodes CDR1 GTSNPN and CDR2 SVGIG (reference sequence). This CDR3 is 16 amino acids long. The CDR3 DNA sequence: TGTGCCTGGAGTGTAGCGGGACAAACTTATAATTCACCCCTCCACTTT. This encodes CAWSVAGQTYNSPLHF.

This clone was seen more than once but under ten times. The rearrangement joins TRBV5-1 to TRBJ2-6; unclear D gene. The CDR3 is 14 amino acids. With 4 bases removed from V and 0 bases from J, the gap between germline ends came to 5 bases. CDR1 and CDR2 from the germline V gene are SGHRS and YFSETQ. The CDR3 nucleotides are TGCGCCAGCAGCGCGAGCTCTGGGGCCAACGTCCTGACTTTC. Translating it yields CASSASSGANVLTF.

This clone was picked up a small number of times. This chain uses TRBV5-5 with TRBJ2-7, with D unclear. Trimming stripped 1 base from V and 4 bases from J, with 15 bases between. Germline V CDR1 and CDR2: SGHKS, YYEKEE (reference sequence). The CDR3 runs 15 residues. CDR3 amino acids: CASSLSPVSSYEQYF. The CDR3 DNA sequence: TGTGCCAGCAGCTTGTCCCCAGTCTCCAGTTACGAGCAGTACTTC.

The CDR3 loop is CASSPASGQGAYEQYF. In DNA, the CDR3 is TGTGCCAGCTCACCAGCCTCGGGACAGGGGGCATACGAGCAGTACTTC. The chain links TRBV18 to TRBJ2-7, with 12 positions matching TRBD1. Trimming took 2 bases from V and 4 from J; bases not matched to a gene: 6. From germline, CDR1 is KGHSH and CDR2 LQKENI. The CDR3 totals 16 residues.

The rearrangement uses TRBV6-5 and TRBJ1-3, with D perhaps matching TRBD1 (6 bases). V was clipped by 2 bases and J by 1 base, with 6 bases between them. The germline V gene encodes CDR1 MNHEY and CDR2 SVGAGI. This CDR3 spans 14 amino acids. The DNA of the CDR3 is TGTGCCAGCAGTTACGGACAGTCTGGAAACACCATATATTTT. Translating it yields CASSYGQSGNTIYF.

This clone was seen only a few times. The chain couples TRBV28 to TRBJ2-7; TRBD1 matches at 7 bases. The germline gives CDR1 MDHEN, CDR2 SYDVKM. V trimming: 5 bases; J trimming: 1 base; junction bases outside the gene matches: 5. The CDR3 has 14 amino acids. The CDR3 region has the DNA TGTGCCAGCAGTCCCCCGGGACAGTCCTACGAGCAGTACTTC. Amino acid sequence: CASSPPGQSYEQYF. The whole variable domain, filled in from reference TRBV28 and TRBJ2-7, reads DVKVTQSSRYLVKRTGEKVFLECVQDMDHENMFWYRQDPGLGLRLIYFSYDVKMKEKGDIPEGYSVSREKKERFSLILESASTNQTSMYLCASSPPGQSYEQYFGPGTRLTVT.

The chain couples TRBV7-2 to TRBJ1-6, with a weak D call TRBD1 (5 bases). The V and J ends lost 5 bases and 8 bases respectively, with 13 bases between them. The CDR3 is 14 amino acids. Germline V gene sequence: CDR1 SGHTA, CDR2 FQGNSA. The CDR3 bases are TGTGCCAGCAGCGGCCGGGGGGATCATTCACCCCTCCACTTT. It encodes CASSGRGDHSPLHF.

For the CDR3, the DNA is TGTGCCAGCAGTTACCGCGGACAGGGTGCTGGCTACACCTTC. Translation gives CASSYRGQGAGYTF. The chain links TRBV6-5 to TRBJ1-2; 8 bases map to TRBD1. The CDR3 loop spans 14 amino acids. CDR1 and CDR2 from the germline V gene are MNHEY and SVGAGI. V shed 2 bases, J shed 7 bases, and the junction held 6 bases outside the gene matches.